The sequence of this T cell receptor beta chain was determined in a study of blood T cells in healthy people across ages. Overall study findings and caveats: Expanded clonotype shifts may have been confounded, as the donors had an unknown CMV status.

Through a sample-barcoded 5' primer and a J-beta primer mix, a second PCR was run for roughly 6 to 11 cycles. TCRdb processed the 5' RACE reads anew with MiXCR; each CDR3 protein has one entry. This repertoire shows roughly 2 million distinct CDR3 sequences, just under 50% found once; its top ten account for about 2.1%. V was cut by 8 bases and J by 14 bases, with 10 bases left in between. This CDR3 contains 9 residues. Donors gave around 9.8 milliliters of peripheral blood apiece. A word on this clonotype: What it recognizes is unknown.

Sequenced: blood. This sequence originates from a woman between 40 and 50 years old in good health. This chain uses TRBV6-7 with TRBJ2-1, with D perhaps matching TRBD2 (5 bases). TRBV6-7 qualifies as an ORF whose function is uncertain. The CDR3 bases are TGTGCCAGCCCCGGAGGCAAGTTCTTC. This gives the protein CASPGGKFF.